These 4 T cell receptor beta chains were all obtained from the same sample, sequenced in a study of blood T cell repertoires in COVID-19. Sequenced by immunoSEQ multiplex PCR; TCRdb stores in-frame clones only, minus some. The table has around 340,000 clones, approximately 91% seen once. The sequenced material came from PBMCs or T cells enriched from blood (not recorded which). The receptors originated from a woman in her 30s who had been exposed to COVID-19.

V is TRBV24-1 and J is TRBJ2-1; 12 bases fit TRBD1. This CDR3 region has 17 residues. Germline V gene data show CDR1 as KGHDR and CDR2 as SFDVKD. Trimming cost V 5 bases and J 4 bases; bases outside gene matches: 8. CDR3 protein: CATSGAGTGGPYNEQFF. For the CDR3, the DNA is TGTGCCACCAGTGGTGCCGGGACAGGGGGCCCATACAATGAGCAGTTCTTC.

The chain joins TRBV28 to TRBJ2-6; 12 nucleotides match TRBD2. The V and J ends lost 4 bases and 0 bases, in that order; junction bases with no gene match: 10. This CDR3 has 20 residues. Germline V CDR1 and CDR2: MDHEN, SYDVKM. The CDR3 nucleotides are TGTGCCAGCAGTTCCCACCCGGGACTAGCGGGCCCCTCTGGGGCCAACGTCCTGACTTTC. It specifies CASSSHPGLAGPSGANVLTF.

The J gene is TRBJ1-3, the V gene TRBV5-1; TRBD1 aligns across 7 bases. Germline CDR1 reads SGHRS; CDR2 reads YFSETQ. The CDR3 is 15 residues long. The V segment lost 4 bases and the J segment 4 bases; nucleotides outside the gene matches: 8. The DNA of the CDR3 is TGCGCCAGCAGCATGACAGGGCAGGGAGGAAACACCATATATTTT. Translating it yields CASSMTGQGGNTIYF.

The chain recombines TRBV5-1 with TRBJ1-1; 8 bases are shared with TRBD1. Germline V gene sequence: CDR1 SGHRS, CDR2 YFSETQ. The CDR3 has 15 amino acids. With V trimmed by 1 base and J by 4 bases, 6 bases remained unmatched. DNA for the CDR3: TGCGCCAGCAGCTTGCAGGGGGCGGAGAGCACTGAAGCTTTCTTT. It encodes CASSLQGAESTEAFF. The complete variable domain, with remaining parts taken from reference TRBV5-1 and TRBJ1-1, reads KAGVTQTPRYLIKTRGQQVTLSCSPISGHRSVSWYQQTPGQGLQFLFEYFSETQRNKGNFPGRFSGRQFSNSRSEMNVSTLELGDSALYLCASSLQGAESTEAFFGQGTRLTVV.